The clone carrying this T cell receptor beta chain was found a few times. The antigen is undetermined. This specimen comes from a study of T cell repertoires in cytomegalovirus infection. The CDR3 extends over 14 amino acids. V shed 4 bases and J 11 bases; nucleotides not matched to a gene: 9. Germline V lookup: CDR1 SGHVS, CDR2 FNYEAQ. TCRdb redid the calling of the reads with MiXCR, one entry per CDR3 protein. The sample records about 570,000 distinct CDR3 sequences, just under 40% being singletons. The gene calls are TRBV7-6 and TRBJ2-3; 10 bases map to TRBD1. The TCR was taken from a human donor in good health (CMV status not recorded). Some clones in this sample may be carry-over from other donors' samples. The material was cultured PBMCs, obtained from culture after CMV antigen stimulation. The CDR3 loop reads CASSSPGQGWGQYF. CDR3 coding DNA: TGTGCCAGCAGCTCGCCGGGACAGGGGTGGGGGCAGTATTTT.